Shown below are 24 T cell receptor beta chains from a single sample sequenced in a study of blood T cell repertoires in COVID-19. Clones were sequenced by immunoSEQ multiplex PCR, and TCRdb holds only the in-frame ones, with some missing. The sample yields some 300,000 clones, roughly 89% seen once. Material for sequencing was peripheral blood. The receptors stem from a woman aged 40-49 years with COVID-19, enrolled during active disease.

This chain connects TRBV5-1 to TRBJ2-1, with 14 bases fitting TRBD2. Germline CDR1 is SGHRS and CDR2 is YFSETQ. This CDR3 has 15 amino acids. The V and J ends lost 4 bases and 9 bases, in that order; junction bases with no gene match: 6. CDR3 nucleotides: TGCGCCAGCAGCGGGACTAGCGGGAGTATAGGTGAGCAGTTCTTC. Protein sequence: CASSGTSGSIGEQFF.

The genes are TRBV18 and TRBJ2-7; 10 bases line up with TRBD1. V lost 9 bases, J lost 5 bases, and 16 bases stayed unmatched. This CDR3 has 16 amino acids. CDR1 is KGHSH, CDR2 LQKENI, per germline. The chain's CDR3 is CASFTGTGVRLHEQYF. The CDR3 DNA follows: TGTGCCAGTTTCACCGGGACAGGGGTGCGTCTCCACGAGCAGTACTTC.

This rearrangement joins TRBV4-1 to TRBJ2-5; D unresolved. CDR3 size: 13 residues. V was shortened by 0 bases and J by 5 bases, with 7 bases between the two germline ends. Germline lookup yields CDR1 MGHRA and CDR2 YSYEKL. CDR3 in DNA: TGCGCCAGCAGCCAAGAAGGCGGTGAGACCCAGTACTTC. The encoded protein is CASSQEGGETQYF.

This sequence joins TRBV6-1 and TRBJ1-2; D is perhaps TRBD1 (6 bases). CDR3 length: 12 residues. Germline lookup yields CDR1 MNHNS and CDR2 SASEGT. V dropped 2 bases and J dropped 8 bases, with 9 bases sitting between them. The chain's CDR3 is CASSERDIGYTF. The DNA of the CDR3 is TGTGCCAGCAGTGAACGGGACATCGGCTACACCTTC.

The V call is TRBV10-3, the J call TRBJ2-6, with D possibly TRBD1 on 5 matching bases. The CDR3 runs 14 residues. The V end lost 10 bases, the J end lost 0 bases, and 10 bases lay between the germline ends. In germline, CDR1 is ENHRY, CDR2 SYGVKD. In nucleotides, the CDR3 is TGTGCCACTCTGACAGACTCTGGGGCCAACGTCCTGACTTTC. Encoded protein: CATLTDSGANVLTF.

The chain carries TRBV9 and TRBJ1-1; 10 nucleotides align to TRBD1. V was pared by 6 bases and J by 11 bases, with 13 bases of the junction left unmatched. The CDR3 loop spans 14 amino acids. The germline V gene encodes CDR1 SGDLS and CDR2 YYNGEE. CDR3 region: CASTLLPGQGTAFF. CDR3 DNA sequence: TGTGCCAGCACCCTACTCCCGGGACAGGGGACGGCTTTCTTT.

CDR3 DNA: TGCAGCGTGCTTGGACAGGACATTCTTAGCACAGATACGCAGTATTTT. Residues: CSVLGQDILSTDTQYF. The chain recombines TRBV29-1 with TRBJ2-3; the match to TRBD1 covers 7 bases. This CDR3 has 16 amino acids. With 6 bases clipped from V and 0 bases from J, the junction kept 12 bases outside the gene matches. Germline CDR1 reads SQVTM; CDR2 reads ANQGSEA.

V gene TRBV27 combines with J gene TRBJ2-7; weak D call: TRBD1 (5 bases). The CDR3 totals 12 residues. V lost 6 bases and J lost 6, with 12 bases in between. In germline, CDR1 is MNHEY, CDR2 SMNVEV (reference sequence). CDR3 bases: TGTGCCAGCAGCAAGGGGTCGGGCGAGCAGTACTTC. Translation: CASSKGSGEQYF.

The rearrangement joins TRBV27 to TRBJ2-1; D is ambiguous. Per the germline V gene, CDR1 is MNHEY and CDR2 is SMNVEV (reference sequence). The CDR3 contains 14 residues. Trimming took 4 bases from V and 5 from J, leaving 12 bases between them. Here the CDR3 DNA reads TGTGCCAGCAGTTCCCGCGCCCGCAACAATGAGCAGTTCTTC. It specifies CASSSRARNNEQFF.

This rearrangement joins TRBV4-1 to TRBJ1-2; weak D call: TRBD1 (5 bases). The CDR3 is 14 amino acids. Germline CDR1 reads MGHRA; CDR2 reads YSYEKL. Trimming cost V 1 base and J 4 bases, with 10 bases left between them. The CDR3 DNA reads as TGCGCCAGCAGCCAAGCGCGGGGGACCTATGGCTACACCTTC. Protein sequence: CASSQARGTYGYTF.

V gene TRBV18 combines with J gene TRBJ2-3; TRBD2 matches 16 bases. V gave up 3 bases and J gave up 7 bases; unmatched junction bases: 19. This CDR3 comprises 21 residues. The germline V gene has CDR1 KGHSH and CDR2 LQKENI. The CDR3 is CASSPPEGLAGGPGKTNTQYF. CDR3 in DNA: TGTGCCAGCTCACCGCCCGAGGGACTAGCGGGAGGGCCGGGTAAAACGAATACGCAGTATTTT.

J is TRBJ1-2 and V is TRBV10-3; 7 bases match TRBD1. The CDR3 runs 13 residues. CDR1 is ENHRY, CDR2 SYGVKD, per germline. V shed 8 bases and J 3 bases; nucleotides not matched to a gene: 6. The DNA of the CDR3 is TGTGCCATCCGTTTTGGGACAGACTATGGCTACACCTTC. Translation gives CAIRFGTDYGYTF.

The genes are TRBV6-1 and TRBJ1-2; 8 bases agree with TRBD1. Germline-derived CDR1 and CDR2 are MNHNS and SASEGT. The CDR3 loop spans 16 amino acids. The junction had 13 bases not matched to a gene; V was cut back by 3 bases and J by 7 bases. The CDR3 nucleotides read TGTGCCAGCAGTGAGCAGGGGGCCCCACCCTCTGGTGGCTACACCTTC. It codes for CASSEQGAPPSGGYTF.

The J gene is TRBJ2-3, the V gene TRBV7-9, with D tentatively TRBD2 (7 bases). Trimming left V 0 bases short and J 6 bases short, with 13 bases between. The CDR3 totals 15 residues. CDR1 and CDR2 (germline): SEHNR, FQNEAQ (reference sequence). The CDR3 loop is CASSLAGGPPDTQYF. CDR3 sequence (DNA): TGTGCCAGCAGCTTAGCGGGGGGGCCCCCGGATACGCAGTATTTT.

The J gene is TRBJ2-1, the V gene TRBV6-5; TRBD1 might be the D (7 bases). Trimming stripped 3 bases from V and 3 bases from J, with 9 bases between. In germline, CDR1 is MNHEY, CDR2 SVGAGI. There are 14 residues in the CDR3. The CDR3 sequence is CASSYQGGYNEQFF. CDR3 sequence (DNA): TGTGCCAGCAGTTATCAGGGGGGCTACAATGAGCAGTTCTTC.

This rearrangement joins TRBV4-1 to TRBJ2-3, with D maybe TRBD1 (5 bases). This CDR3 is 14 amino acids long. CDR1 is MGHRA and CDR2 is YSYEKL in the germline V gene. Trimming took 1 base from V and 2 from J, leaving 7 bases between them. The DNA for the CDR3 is TGCGCCAGCAGCCAAGGCAGGGACACAGATACGCAGTATTTT. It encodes CASSQGRDTDTQYF.

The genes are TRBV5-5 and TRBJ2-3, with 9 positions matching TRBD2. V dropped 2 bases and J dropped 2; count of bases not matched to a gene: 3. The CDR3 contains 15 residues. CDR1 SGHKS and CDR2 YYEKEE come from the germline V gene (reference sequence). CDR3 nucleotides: TGTGCCAGCAGCTTAGCGGGGGGCTTCACAGATACGCAGTATTTT. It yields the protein CASSLAGGFTDTQYF.

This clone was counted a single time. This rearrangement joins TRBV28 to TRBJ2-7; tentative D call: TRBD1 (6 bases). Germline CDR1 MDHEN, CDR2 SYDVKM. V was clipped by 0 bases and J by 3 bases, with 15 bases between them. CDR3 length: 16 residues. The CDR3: CASSLWGQTLSYEQYF. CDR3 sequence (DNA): TGTGCCAGCAGTTTATGGGGACAAACCCTGAGCTACGAGCAGTACTTC.

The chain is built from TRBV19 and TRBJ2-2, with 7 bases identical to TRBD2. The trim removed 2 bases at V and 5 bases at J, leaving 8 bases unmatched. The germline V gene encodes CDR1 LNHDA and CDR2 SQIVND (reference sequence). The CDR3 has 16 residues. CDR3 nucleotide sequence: TGTGCCAGTAGTATAACGGCGGGAGCGGGAACCGGGGAGCTGTTTTTT. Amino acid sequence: CASSITAGAGTGELFF.

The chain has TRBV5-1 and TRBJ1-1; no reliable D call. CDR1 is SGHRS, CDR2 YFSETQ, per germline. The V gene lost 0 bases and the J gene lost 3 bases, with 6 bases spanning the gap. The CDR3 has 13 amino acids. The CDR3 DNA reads TGCGCCAGCAGCTTGGACAGTTACACTGAAGCTTTCTTT. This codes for CASSLDSYTEAFF.

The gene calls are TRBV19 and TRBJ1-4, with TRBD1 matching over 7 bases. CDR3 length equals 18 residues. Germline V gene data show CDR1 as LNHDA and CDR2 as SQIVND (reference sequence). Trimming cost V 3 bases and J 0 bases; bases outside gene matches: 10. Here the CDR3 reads CASSISTGIYATNEKLFF. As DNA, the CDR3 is TGTGCCAGTAGTATCTCGACAGGGATTTATGCAACTAATGAAAAACTGTTTTTT. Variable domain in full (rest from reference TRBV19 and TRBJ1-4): DGGITQSPKYLFRKEGQNVTLSCEQNLNHDAMYWYRQDPGQGLRLIYYSQIVNDFQKGDIAEGYSVSREKKESFPLTVTSAQKNPTAFYLCASSISTGIYATNEKLFFGSGTQLSVL.

The CDR3: CASSPGTAWDSPLHF. The CDR3 bases are TGTGCCAGCAGCCCAGGGACAGCCTGGGATTCACCCCTCCACTTT. This chain connects TRBV7-6 to TRBJ1-6; 7 bases are a match to TRBD1. The CDR3 length is 15 residues. Trimming took 5 bases from V and 8 from J; bases not matched to a gene: 9. The germline V gene encodes CDR1 SGHVS and CDR2 FNYEAQ.

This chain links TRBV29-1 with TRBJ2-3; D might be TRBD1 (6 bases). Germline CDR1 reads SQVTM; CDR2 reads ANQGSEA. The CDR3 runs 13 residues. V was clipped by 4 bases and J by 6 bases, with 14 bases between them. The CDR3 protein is CSVGVPQGDTQYF. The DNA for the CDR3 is TGCAGCGTTGGGGTCCCTCAGGGGGATACGCAGTATTTT.

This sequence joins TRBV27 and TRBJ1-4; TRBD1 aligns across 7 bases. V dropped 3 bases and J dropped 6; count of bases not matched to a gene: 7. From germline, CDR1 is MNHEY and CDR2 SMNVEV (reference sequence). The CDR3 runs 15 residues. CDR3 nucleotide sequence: TGTGCCAGCAGTTTTCGCGCAGGGGGAGATGAAAAACTGTTTTTT. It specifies CASSFRAGGDEKLFF. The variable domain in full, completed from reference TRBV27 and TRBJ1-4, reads EAQVTQNPRYLITVTGKKLTVTCSQNMNHEYMSWYRQDPGLGLRQIYYSMNVEVTDKGDVPEGYKVSRKEKRNFPLILESPSPNQTSLYFCASSFRAGGDEKLFFGSGTQLSVL.